This TCR beta chain was observed in a study of blood T cell repertoires in COVID-19. Study summary: COVID-19 samples, acute and convalescent, were from the United States, Italy and Spain.

TCRdb keeps only in-frame clones here, not all; method: immunoSEQ multiplex PCR. This sample yields fewer than 90,000 clones, of which about 88% are seen a single time; about 4% belongs to the top ten. The germline CDR1 and CDR2 sequences are SGHRS and YFSETQ. This CDR3 region has 16 residues. With V trimmed by 4 bases and J by 2 bases, 10 bases remained unmatched. The chain joins TRBV5-1 to TRBJ2-7, with 9 bases matching TRBD2. This clonotype was obtained from a man aged 65 to 85 with active COVID-19. The sequenced sample consisted of peripheral blood. The CDR3 region is CASSPGWVAGAYEQYF. CDR3 nucleotide sequence: TGCGCCAGCAGCCCTGGCTGGGTAGCGGGAGCCTACGAGCAGTACTTC.